In its sample, the clone carrying this TCR beta chain was seen many times. Its target is unknown. The data originate from a study of CD8+CD57+ T cells in acquired aplastic anemia. The study, taken as a whole, reports: Patients were compared with controls for CD8+ Simpson's diversity, and no significant difference emerged. Patients had twenty-nine CD8+ CDR3 sequences in common with controls (the shared set).

This CDR3 has 15 residues. Germline CDR1 is PRHDT and CDR2 is FYEKMQ (reference sequence). After removal of 5 bases from V and 5 bases from J, the junction contained 11 bases not matched to a gene. TCR beta VDJ and CDR3 profiling used genomic DNA as template. TCRdb reprocessed the reads with MiXCR, giving one entry per CDR3 protein. The sample lists under 250,000 distinct CDR3 sequences; around half were seen once. In patients chosen for sequencing, flow cytometry had shown CD8+CD57+ cell expansion. Therapy had not been given to patients before blood sampling. This TCR derives from a human donor with aplastic anemia. The rearrangement links TRBV13 to TRBJ1-1, with TRBD1 matching 7 bases. Sequenced: sorted CD4+, CD8+, or CD8+CD57+ T cells (not recorded which) from PBMCs. CDR3 in amino acids: CASSHRGWVRTEAFF. The CDR3, as DNA: TGTGCCAGCAGCCACAGGGGTTGGGTTCGAACTGAAGCTTTCTTT.